This entry is about one T cell receptor beta chain. Per the authors' pipeline: Reference gene primer amplification gave nucleated cell count estimates. Only in-frame clones appear in the TCRdb table, and some are missing; sequencing was by immunoSEQ multiplex PCR. The V and J calls and clone size were taken over from that table, and D and trimming were inferred from the DNA. The sample includes roughly 18,000 clones, about 88% of them seen just once. The CDR3 spans 13 residues. The germline CDR1 and CDR2 sequences are SEHNR and FQNEAQ (reference sequence). V lost 1 base and J lost 1, with 4 bases in between. The data originate from a study of blood T cell repertoires in COVID-19. The wider study: PBMCs, B-cell-depleted T cells, or T cells were the source of the cDNA or gDNA that made up the material.

This clonotype was sampled from a middle-aged man with active COVID-19. This chain uses TRBV7-9 with TRBJ1-1; D remains unclear. The sequenced material came from peripheral blood. Here the CDR3 reads CASSLGQNTEAFF. CDR3 nucleotide sequence: TGTGCCAGCAGCTTAGGACAGAACACTGAAGCTTTCTTT.